The clone carrying this TCR beta chain appeared a few times. Its target is not known. The germline V gene has CDR1 SGHTA and CDR2 FQGNSA. The CDR3 loop spans 15 amino acids. The V end was cut by 1 base, the J end by 2 bases, with 9 bases between. In making TCR beta libraries, quantitative 5'-RACE with molecular barcodes was used. TCRdb fed the 5' RACE reads into MiXCR, producing one record per CDR3 protein. The sample lists some 250,000 distinct CDR3 sequences; 20% to 30% were seen once. The data derive from a study of CD8 T cells in ankylosing spondylitis. General study results and limits: Made up of several highly homologous variants, a TCR beta motif appeared characteristic of ankylosing spondylitis blood. Earlier literature documents some of the motif variants in reactive arthritis synovial fluid and blood. The study looked at matched synovial fluid samples from ankylosing spondylitis patients. Disease-linked clones were reported to be significantly enriched there.

The chain links TRBV7-2 to TRBJ2-1; D is possibly TRBD2 (6 bases). The TCR sequence derives from a male donor with ankylosing spondylitis or in good health (not recorded which). The sequenced material came from blood, either unsorted or a sorted T cell fraction (not recorded which). The CDR3: CASSLGLVAYNEQFF. CDR3 coding DNA: TGTGCCAGCAGCTTAGGACTAGTCGCCTACAATGAGCAGTTCTTC.